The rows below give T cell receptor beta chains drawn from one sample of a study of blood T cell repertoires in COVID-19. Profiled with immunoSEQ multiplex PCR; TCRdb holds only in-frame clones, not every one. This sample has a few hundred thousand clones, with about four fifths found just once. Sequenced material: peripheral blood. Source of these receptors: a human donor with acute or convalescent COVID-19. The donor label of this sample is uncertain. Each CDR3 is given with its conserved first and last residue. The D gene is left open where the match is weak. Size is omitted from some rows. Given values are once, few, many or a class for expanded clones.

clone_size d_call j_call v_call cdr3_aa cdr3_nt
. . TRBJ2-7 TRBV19 CASSRGLVPRNEQYF TGTGCCAGTAGTAGGGGCCTGGTCCCCAGGAACGAGCAGTACTTC
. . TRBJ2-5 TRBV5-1 CASRRSGVGARETQYF TGCGCCAGCAGGCGAAGTGGGGTGGGGGCCCGAGAGACCCAGTACTTC
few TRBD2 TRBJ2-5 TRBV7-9 CASSPHSGIRETQYF TGTGCCAGCAGCCCTCATAGCGGGATACGGGAGACCCAGTACTTC
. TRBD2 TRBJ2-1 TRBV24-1 CATSDPLAGPSPYNEQFF TGTGCCACCAGTGATCCTCTAGCGGGACCCTCCCCCTACAATGAGCAGTTCTTC
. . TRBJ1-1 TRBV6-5 CASSPGGAGETEAFF TGTGCCAGCAGTCCAGGAGGGGCCGGGGAAACTGAAGCTTTCTTT
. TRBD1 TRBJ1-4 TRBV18 CASSARTGDVEKLFF TGTGCCAGCTCGGCTCGGACAGGCGACGTCGAAAAACTGTTTTTT
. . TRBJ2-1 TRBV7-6 CASSLGAGRGNEQFF TGTGCCAGCAGCTTAGGAGCGGGGAGGGGGAATGAGCAGTTCTTC
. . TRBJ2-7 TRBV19 CASSIGVLGSEQYF TGTGCCAGTAGTATTGGAGTCCTGGGGAGCGAGCAGTACTTC
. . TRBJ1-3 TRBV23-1 CASSHPNTAGSGNTIYF TGCGCCAGCAGTCACCCTAATACAGCGGGCTCTGGAAACACCATATATTTT
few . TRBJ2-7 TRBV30 CAWSAPGQGSGRAAYEQYF TGTGCCTGGAGTGCACCGGGACAGGGAAGCGGGAGGGCCGCTTACGAGCAGTACTTC
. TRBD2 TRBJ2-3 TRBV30 CAWSVRGTSGRRGTQYF TGTGCCTGGAGTGTACGCGGGACTAGCGGACGAAGAGGTACGCAGTATTTT
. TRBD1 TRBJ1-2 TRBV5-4 CASSLVMTGVYGYTF TGTGCCAGCAGCTTGGTGATGACAGGGGTCTATGGCTACACCTTC
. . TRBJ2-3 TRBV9 CASSVRGIGDTQYF TGTGCCAGCAGCGTACGAGGGATCGGCGATACGCAGTATTTT
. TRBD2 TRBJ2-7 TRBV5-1 CASSLAGTTSGSVYYEQYF TGCGCCAGCAGCTTGGCCGGTACGACTAGCGGGAGCGTCTACTACGAGCAGTACTTC
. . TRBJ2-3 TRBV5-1 CASSGTGIRPLATDTQYF TGCGCCAGCAGCGGTACAGGGATACGTCCTCTGGCCACAGATACGCAGTATTTT
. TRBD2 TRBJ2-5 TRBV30 CAWSTGTSGSLGTQYF TGTGCCTGGAGTACCGGGACTAGCGGATCTCTGGGGACCCAGTACTTC
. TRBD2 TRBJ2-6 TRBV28 CASSSLGGTVGLSGANVLTF TGTGCCAGCAGTTCTCTGGGGGGGACGGTGGGTCTCTCTGGGGCCAACGTCCTGACTTTC
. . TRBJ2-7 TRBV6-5 CASRVATRYEQYF TGTGCCAGCAGGGTAGCGACCCGCTACGAGCAGTACTTC
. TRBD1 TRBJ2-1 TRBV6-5 CASSNDRGIADEQFF TGTGCCAGCAGTAATGACAGGGGGATAGCCGATGAGCAGTTCTTC
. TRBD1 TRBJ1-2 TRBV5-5 CASSLGQGALWGYTF TGTGCCAGCAGCTTGGGTCAGGGGGCCCTATGGGGCTACACCTTC
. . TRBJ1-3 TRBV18 CASSPREGARNTIYF TGTGCCAGCTCACCACGGGAGGGAGCACGTAACACCATATATTTT
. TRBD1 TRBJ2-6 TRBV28 CASSFGQGVTNVLTF TGTGCCAGCAGTTTTGGGCAGGGGGTAACCAACGTCCTGACTTTC
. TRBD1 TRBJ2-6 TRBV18 CASSSRTLAGGAGANVLTF TGTGCCAGCTCATCACGGACGCTGGCAGGGGGCGCTGGGGCCAACGTCCTGACTTTC
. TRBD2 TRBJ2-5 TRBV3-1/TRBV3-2 CASSYKRGLETQYF TGTGCCAGCAGCTACAAGCGGGGCCTGGAGACCCAGTACTTC
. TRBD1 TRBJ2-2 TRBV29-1 CSVSGVIGTGAHTGELFF TGCAGCGTTTCGGGAGTTATCGGGACAGGGGCGCACACCGGGGAGCTGTTTTTT
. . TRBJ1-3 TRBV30 CASQVASGNTIYF TGTGCCTCACAGGTGGCCTCTGGAAACACCATATATTTT
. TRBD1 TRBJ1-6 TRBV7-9 CANCIRQGVNSPLHF TGTGCCAACTGCATTCGACAGGGGGTTAATTCACCCCTCCACTTT
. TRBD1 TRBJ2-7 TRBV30 CAWSMGQGRGKQYF TGTGCCTGGAGTATGGGACAGGGGCGGGGTAAGCAGTACTTC
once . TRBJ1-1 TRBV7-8 CASSIWTDPKNTEAFF TGTGCCAGCAGCATCTGGACAGACCCAAAGAACACTGAAGCTTTCTTT
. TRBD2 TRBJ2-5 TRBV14 CASSRGTSGGPEETQYF TGTGCCAGCAGCAGAGGAACTAGCGGGGGGCCCGAAGAGACCCAGTACTTC
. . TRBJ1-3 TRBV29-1 CSVAGEGRDISGNTIYF TGCAGCGTTGCCGGGGAGGGCAGGGATATCTCTGGAAACACCATATATTTT
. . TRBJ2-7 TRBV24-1 CATSDWDRDTGPLKYEQYF TGTGCCACCAGTGATTGGGACCGGGACACTGGGCCGTTAAAATACGAGCAGTACTTC
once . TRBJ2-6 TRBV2 CASILQGHSGGANVLTF TGTGCCAGCATCCTCCAGGGGCACTCGGGGGGGGCCAACGTCCTGACTTTC
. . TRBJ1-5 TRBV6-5 CANAQDRNQPQHF TGTGCCAACGCCCAGGATCGCAATCAGCCCCAGCATTTT
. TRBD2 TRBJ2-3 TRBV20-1 CSASLLAGGRTDTQYF TGCAGTGCTAGTCTACTAGCGGGAGGTCGCACAGATACGCAGTATTTT
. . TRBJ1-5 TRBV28 CASSLVQQNQPQHF TGTGCCAGCAGTTTAGTACAGCAAAATCAGCCCCAGCATTTT
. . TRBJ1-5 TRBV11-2 CASSLGRYQPQHF TGTGCCAGCAGCTTAGGGAGATATCAGCCCCAGCATTTT
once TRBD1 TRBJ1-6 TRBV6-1 CASSEAGTGAPFLGSPLHF TGTGCCAGCAGTGAAGCGGGGACAGGGGCCCCTTTTCTGGGATCACCCCTCCACTTT
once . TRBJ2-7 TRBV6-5 CASSNRAVTSYEQYF TGTGCCAGCAGCAACCGAGCGGTTACCTCCTACGAGCAGTACTTC
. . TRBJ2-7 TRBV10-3 CAISPGDSGPYEQYF TGTGCCATCAGTCCCGGGGACTCGGGGCCCTACGAGCAGTACTTC
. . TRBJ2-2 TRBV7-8 CASSLATYPRPGELFF TGTGCCAGCAGCTTAGCAACGTACCCCAGGCCGGGGGAGCTGTTTTTT